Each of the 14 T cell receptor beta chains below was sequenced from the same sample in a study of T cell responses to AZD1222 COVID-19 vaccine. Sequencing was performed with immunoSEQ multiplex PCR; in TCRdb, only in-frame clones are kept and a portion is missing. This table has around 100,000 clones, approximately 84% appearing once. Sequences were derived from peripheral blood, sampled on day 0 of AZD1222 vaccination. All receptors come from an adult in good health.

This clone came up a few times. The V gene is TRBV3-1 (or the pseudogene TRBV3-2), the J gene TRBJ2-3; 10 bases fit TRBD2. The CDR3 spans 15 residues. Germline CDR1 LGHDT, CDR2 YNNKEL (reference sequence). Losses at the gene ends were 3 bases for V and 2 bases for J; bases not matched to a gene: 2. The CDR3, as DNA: TGTGCCAGCAGCCAGCTAGCGGGGGTCACAGATACGCAGTATTTT. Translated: CASSQLAGVTDTQYF.

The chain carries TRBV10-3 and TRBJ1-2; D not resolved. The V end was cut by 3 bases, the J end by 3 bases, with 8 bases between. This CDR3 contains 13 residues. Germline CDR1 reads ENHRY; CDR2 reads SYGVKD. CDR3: CAISDARDYGYTF. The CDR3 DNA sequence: TGTGCCATCAGTGACGCCCGGGACTATGGCTACACCTTC.

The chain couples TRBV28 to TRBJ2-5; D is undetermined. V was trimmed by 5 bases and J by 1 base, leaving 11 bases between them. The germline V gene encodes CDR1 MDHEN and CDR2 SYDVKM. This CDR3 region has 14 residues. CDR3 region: CASSLDTSQETQYF. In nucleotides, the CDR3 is TGTGCCAGCAGTCTCGACACGAGCCAAGAGACCCAGTACTTC.

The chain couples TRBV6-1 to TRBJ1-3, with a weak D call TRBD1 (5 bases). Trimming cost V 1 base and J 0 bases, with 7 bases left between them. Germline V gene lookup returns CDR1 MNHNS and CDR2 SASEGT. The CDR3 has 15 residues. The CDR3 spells CASSEETASGNTIYF. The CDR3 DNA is TGTGCCAGCAGTGAAGAGACAGCCTCTGGAAACACCATATATTTT.

The CDR3 DNA is TGTGCCAGCAGCCGGGACTCGGGAGAGACCCAGTACTTC. Translated, it gives CASSRDSGETQYF. The chain has TRBV5-4 and TRBJ2-5; D possibly corresponds to TRBD2 (6 bases). V lost 4 bases and J lost 4, with 11 bases in between. The V gene's germline CDR1 is SGHNT and CDR2 YYREEE (reference sequence). This CDR3 contains 13 residues.

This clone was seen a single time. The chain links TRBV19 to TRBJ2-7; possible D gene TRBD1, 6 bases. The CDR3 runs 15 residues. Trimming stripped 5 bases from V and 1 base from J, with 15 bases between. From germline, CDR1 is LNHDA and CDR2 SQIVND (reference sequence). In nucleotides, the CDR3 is TGTGCCAGTAGTGTGTTACAGGGTGGGTCCTACGAGCAGTACTTC. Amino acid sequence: CASSVLQGGSYEQYF.

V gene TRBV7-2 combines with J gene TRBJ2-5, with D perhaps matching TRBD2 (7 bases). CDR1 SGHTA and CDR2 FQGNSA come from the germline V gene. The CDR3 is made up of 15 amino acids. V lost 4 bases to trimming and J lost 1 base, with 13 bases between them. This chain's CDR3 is CASSWAGALQETQYF. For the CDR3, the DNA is TGTGCCAGCAGCTGGGCGGGGGCCCTCCAAGAGACCCAGTACTTC.

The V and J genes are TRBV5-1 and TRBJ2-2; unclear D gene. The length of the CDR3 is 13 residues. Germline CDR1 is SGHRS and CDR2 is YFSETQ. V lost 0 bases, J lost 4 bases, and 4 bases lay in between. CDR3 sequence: CASSLVATGELFF. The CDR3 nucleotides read TGCGCCAGCAGCTTGGTGGCCACCGGGGAGCTGTTTTTT. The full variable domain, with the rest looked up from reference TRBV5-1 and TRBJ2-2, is KAGVTQTPRYLIKTRGQQVTLSCSPISGHRSVSWYQQTPGQGLQFLFEYFSETQRNKGNFPGRFSGRQFSNSRSEMNVSTLELGDSALYLCASSLVATGELFFGEGSRLTVL.

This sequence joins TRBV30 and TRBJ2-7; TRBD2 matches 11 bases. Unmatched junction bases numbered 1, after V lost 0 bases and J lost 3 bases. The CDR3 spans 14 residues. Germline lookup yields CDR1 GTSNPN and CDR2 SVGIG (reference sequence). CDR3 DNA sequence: TGTGCCTGGAGTGTAGGACTAGCGGGCTACGAGCAGTACTTC. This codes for CAWSVGLAGYEQYF. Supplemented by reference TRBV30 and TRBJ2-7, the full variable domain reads SQTIHQWPATLVQPVGSPLSLECTVEGTSNPNLYWYRQAAGRGLQLLFYSVGIGQISSEVPQNLSASRPQDRQFILSSKKLLLSDSGFYLCAWSVGLAGYEQYFGPGTRLTVT.

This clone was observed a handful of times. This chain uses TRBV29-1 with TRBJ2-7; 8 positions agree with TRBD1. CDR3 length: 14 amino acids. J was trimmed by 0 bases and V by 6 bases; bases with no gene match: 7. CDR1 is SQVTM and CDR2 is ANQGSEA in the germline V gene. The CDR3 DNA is TGCAGCGTGTACCAGGGGGCTAACTCCTACGAGCAGTACTTC. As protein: CSVYQGANSYEQYF.

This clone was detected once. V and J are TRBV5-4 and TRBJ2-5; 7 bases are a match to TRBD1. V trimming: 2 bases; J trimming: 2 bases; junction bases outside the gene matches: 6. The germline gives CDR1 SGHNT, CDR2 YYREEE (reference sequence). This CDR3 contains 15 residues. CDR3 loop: CASSLQGNYQETQYF. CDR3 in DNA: TGTGCCAGCAGCTTACAGGGGAATTATCAAGAGACCCAGTACTTC.

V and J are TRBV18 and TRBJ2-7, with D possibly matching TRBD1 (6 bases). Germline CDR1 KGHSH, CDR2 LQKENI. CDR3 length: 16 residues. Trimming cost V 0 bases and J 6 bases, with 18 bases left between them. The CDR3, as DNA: TGTGCCAGCTCACCACCGCGGCAGGGGAAGGCGGGCGAGCAGTACTTC. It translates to CASSPPRQGKAGEQYF.

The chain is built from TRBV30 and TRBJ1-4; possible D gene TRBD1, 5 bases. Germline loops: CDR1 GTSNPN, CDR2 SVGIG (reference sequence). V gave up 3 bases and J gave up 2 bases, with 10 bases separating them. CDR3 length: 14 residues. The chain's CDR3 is CAWRPGLTNEKLFF. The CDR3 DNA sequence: TGTGCCTGGAGACCGGGACTGACTAATGAAAAACTGTTTTTT.

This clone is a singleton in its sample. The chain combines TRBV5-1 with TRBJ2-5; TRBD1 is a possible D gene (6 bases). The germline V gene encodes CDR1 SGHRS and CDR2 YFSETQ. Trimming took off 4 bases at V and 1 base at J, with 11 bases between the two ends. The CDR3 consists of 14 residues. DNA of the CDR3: TGCGCCAGCAGCGCCGGACAGTTCCAAGAGACCCAGTACTTC. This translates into CASSAGQFQETQYF.